These 30 T cell receptor beta chains were all obtained from the same sample, sequenced in a study of shared clonotypes between healthy human individuals. Profiling relied on immunoSEQ multiplex PCR, and the TCRdb table lists in-frame clones only, not all of them. The sample carries about 680,000 clones, around 73% recorded once. Source material: memory CD4+ T cells sorted from blood. Subset reported: CD45RA-negative fraction. All receptors come from a woman in her twenties or thirties in good health.

The rearrangement uses TRBV5-1 and TRBJ2-3, with 7 nucleotides matching TRBD2. After removal of 0 bases from V and 0 bases from J, the junction contained 7 bases not matched to a gene. Germline lookup yields CDR1 SGHRS and CDR2 YFSETQ. There are 17 residues in the CDR3. The DNA for the CDR3 is TGCGCCAGCAGCTTGGCTCGGGGAGGGACTAGCACAGATACGCAGTATTTT. Residues: CASSLARGGTSTDTQYF. Based on the CDR3 plus reference TRBV5-1 and TRBJ2-3, the full variable domain is KAGVTQTPRYLIKTRGQQVTLSCSPISGHRSVSWYQQTPGQGLQFLFEYFSETQRNKGNFPGRFSGRQFSNSRSEMNVSTLELGDSALYLCASSLARGGTSTDTQYFGPGTRLTVL.

The count of this clone is one. This sequence joins TRBV11-2 and TRBJ1-5, with D perhaps TRBD1 (5 bases). V gave up 3 bases and J gave up 9 bases, with 21 bases separating them. The CDR3 spans 16 residues. The germline CDR1 and CDR2 sequences are SGHAT and FQNNGV. The CDR3 reads CASSLAGGTSSRPQHF. The CDR3, as DNA: TGTGCCAGCAGCTTGGCGGGCGGGACCTCCAGTAGGCCCCAGCATTTT.

The CDR3 sequence: CASSLGDEQYF. Here the CDR3 DNA reads TGTGCCAGCAGCTTAGGCGACGAGCAGTACTTC. This rearrangement joins TRBV5-4 to TRBJ2-7; D is uncertain. Germline CDR1 SGHNT, CDR2 YYREEE (reference sequence). This CDR3 comprises 11 residues. V lost 2 bases and J 5 bases, leaving 5 bases between the germline ends.

V usage is TRBV11-3 and J usage is TRBJ2-2, with D unresolved. The V end was cut by 4 bases, the J end by 5 bases, with 5 bases between. The CDR3 loop spans 12 amino acids. The germline gives CDR1 SGHNT, CDR2 YENEEA. The CDR3, as DNA: TGTGCCAGCAGCTGGGGTACCGGGGAGCTGTTTTTT. Amino acid sequence: CASSWGTGELFF.

With respect to this clone: The identical CDR3 is also encoded by other nucleotide sequences in the sample. The genes are TRBV5-1 and TRBJ2-2; 7 bases match TRBD1. V dropped 4 bases and J dropped 1; count of bases not matched to a gene: 4. Germline loops: CDR1 SGHRS, CDR2 YFSETQ. The length of the CDR3 is 15 residues. DNA for the CDR3: TGCGCCAGCAGCATTCGGACAGGGAACACCGGGGAGCTGTTTTTT. This gives the protein CASSIRTGNTGELFF.

CDR3 in DNA: TGTGCCAGCAGCTGGACCGGCGATACGCAGTATTTT. As protein: CASSWTGDTQYF. This sequence joins TRBV5-5 and TRBJ2-3; no clear D gene. Germline V gene lookup returns CDR1 SGHKS and CDR2 YYEKEE (reference sequence). The CDR3 covers 12 residues. Trimming left V 3 bases short and J 6 bases short, with 8 bases between.

About this clone itself: A junction boundary mismatches the germline segment, possibly from a read error. This chain uses TRBV2 with TRBJ1-1; D uncertain. The germline V gene has CDR1 SNHLY and CDR2 FYNNEI. The CDR3 sequence is 14 residues long. The CDR3 sequence: CASSVAFTTTKAFF. The DNA of the CDR3 is TGTGCCAGCAGTGTCGCCTTCACTACCACTAAAGCTTTCTTT.

Many counts were recorded for this clone. This CDR3 is also generated by other DNA sequences in the sample. The rearrangement uses TRBV11-2 and TRBJ2-2, with a weak D call TRBD2 (6 bases). Germline V gene sequence: CDR1 SGHAT, CDR2 FQNNGV. The CDR3 has 16 amino acids. Trimming cost V 5 bases and J 2 bases, with 15 bases left between them. CDR3 nucleotide sequence: TGTGCCAGCAGCCTCCTTAGCGGAGCTAACACCGGGGAGCTGTTTTTT. This translates into CASSLLSGANTGELFF.

The CDR3 here is CAWSPDRAGTEAFF. DNA of the CDR3: TGTGCCTGGAGTCCGGACAGGGCGGGAACTGAAGCTTTCTTT. The gene calls are TRBV30 and TRBJ1-1; TRBD1 agrees at 8 bases. V shed 2 bases, J shed 5 bases, and the junction held 7 bases outside the gene matches. Germline CDR1 and CDR2: GTSNPN and SVGIG (reference sequence). This CDR3 is built from 14 residues.

The chain employs TRBV6-6 and TRBJ2-7; maybe TRBD1 (6 bases). The length of the CDR3 is 13 residues. V lost 6 bases to trimming and J lost 4 bases, with 13 bases between them. Per germline, CDR1 MNHNY and CDR2 SVGAGI (reference sequence). CDR3 sequence (DNA): TGTGCCAGCAGGGTTACAGGGAGATACGAGCAGTACTTC. This sequence encodes CASRVTGRYEQYF.

The V and J genes are TRBV28 and TRBJ2-3; 9 nucleotides line up with TRBD1. Trimming cost V 4 bases and J 5 bases; bases outside gene matches: 7. Germline V gene data show CDR1 as MDHEN and CDR2 as SYDVKM. This CDR3 has 15 amino acids. Written as DNA, the CDR3 is TGTGCCAGCAGTTCCATACAGGGGGCCGGAGATACGCAGTATTTT. Translating gives CASSSIQGAGDTQYF. The full variable domain, completed using reference TRBV28 and TRBJ2-3, is DVKVTQSSRYLVKRTGEKVFLECVQDMDHENMFWYRQDPGLGLRLIYFSYDVKMKEKGDIPEGYSVSREKKERFSLILESASTNQTSMYLCASSSIQGAGDTQYFGPGTRLTVL.

This clone was observed a few times. The J gene is TRBJ1-3, the V gene TRBV5-4; TRBD1 might be the D (5 bases). Trimming left V 0 bases short and J 3 bases short, with 13 bases between. This CDR3 is built from 16 residues. Germline lookup yields CDR1 SGHNT and CDR2 YYREEE (reference sequence). CDR3 nucleotide sequence: TGTGCCAGCAGCTTGGCGGGCGGGACCCATGGAAACACCATATATTTT. This codes for CASSLAGGTHGNTIYF.

This chain links TRBV5-1 with TRBJ2-7; TRBD2 aligns across 14 bases. Per germline, CDR1 SGHRS and CDR2 YFSETQ. The CDR3 contains 20 residues. J gave up 2 bases and V 4 bases, and 17 bases lay outside the gene matches. The CDR3, as DNA: TGCGCCAGCAGCACAAGAGACCCGGGACTAGCGGGAGTCCCCCCCTACGAGCAGTACTTC. As protein: CASSTRDPGLAGVPPYEQYF. Full variable domain (missing parts from reference TRBV5-1 and TRBJ2-7): KAGVTQTPRYLIKTRGQQVTLSCSPISGHRSVSWYQQTPGQGLQFLFEYFSETQRNKGNFPGRFSGRQFSNSRSEMNVSTLELGDSALYLCASSTRDPGLAGVPPYEQYFGPGTRLTVT.

This clone was found once. The chain combines TRBV7-6 with TRBJ1-2, with TRBD1 matching 11 bases. The trim removed 3 bases at V and 7 bases at J, leaving 7 bases unmatched. The germline V gene has CDR1 SGHVS and CDR2 FNYEAQ. The CDR3 sequence is 15 residues long. The CDR3 sequence is CASSFGGQGVSGYTF. The CDR3, as DNA: TGTGCCAGCAGCTTCGGGGGACAGGGGGTCTCTGGCTACACCTTC.

The V call is TRBV28, the J call TRBJ2-1; 12 nucleotides align to TRBD2. Germline CDR1 is MDHEN and CDR2 is SYDVKM. Trimming took 5 bases from V and 6 from J; bases not matched to a gene: 8. The CDR3 is 16 residues long. CDR3 amino acids: CASSHLGTSGLNEQFF. The CDR3 region has the DNA TGTGCCAGCAGTCATCTCGGGACTAGCGGGCTCAATGAGCAGTTCTTC.

This chain links TRBV11-2 with TRBJ2-1, with D uncertain. Trimming took 7 bases from V and 7 from J, leaving 17 bases between them. The CDR3 contains 14 residues. From germline, CDR1 is SGHAT and CDR2 FQNNGV. CDR3 loop: CASTQRLSKNEQFF. DNA for the CDR3: TGTGCCAGCACCCAAAGGCTATCTAAGAATGAGCAGTTCTTC.

The CDR3: CASSHPGQTYEQYF. In DNA form, the CDR3 reads TGCGCCAGCAGCCACCCGGGACAGACCTACGAGCAGTACTTC. This chain links TRBV4-1 with TRBJ2-7; TRBD1 aligns across 7 bases. V gave up 3 bases and J gave up 2 bases; unmatched junction bases: 4. CDR3 length equals 14 residues. Germline values: CDR1 MGHRA, CDR2 YSYEKL.

This chain uses TRBV6-1 with TRBJ1-5, with TRBD1 identical over 9 bases. V shed 7 bases and J 6 bases; nucleotides not matched to a gene: 4. Germline CDR1 and CDR2: MNHNS and SASEGT. The CDR3 runs 13 residues. The CDR3 loop is CASKATGGQPQHF. In DNA form, the CDR3 reads TGTGCCAGCAAAGCGACAGGGGGTCAGCCCCAGCATTTT.

The rearrangement uses TRBV7-2 and TRBJ1-5; D remains unclear. The CDR3 spans 15 residues. The ends were cut back, 5 bases at V and 6 bases at J, with 17 bases in the middle. From germline, CDR1 is SGHTA and CDR2 FQGNSA. The CDR3 nucleotides are TGTGCCAGCAGCCTCACCCGGGGAGCCGGTCAGCCCCAGCATTTT. Protein: CASSLTRGAGQPQHF.

In this sample, this clone turned up once. This chain joins TRBV2 and TRBJ2-3; D remains ambiguous. The germline CDR1 and CDR2 sequences are SNHLY and FYNNEI. With 4 bases removed from V and 5 bases from J, the gap between germline ends came to 10 bases. This CDR3 has 13 amino acids. The CDR3 nucleotides read TGTGCCAGCAGTGGCCAACTCATAGATACGCAGTATTTT. It yields the protein CASSGQLIDTQYF. Supplemented by reference TRBV2 and TRBJ2-3, the full variable domain reads EPEVTQTPSHQVTQMGQEVILRCVPISNHLYFYWYRQILGQKVEFLVSFYNNEISEKSEIFDDQFSVERPDGSNFTLKIRSTKLEDSAMYFCASSGQLIDTQYFGPGTRLTVL.

The chain employs TRBV6-4 and TRBJ2-1; 11 positions match TRBD2. Germline V lookup: CDR1 MRHNA, CDR2 SNTAGT. The CDR3 spans 15 residues. The V and J ends lost 5 bases and 4 bases, in that order; junction bases with no gene match: 4. The CDR3 DNA sequence: TGTGCCAGCAGTCCCGGGACTAGCGGATACAATGAGCAGTTCTTC. Its translation: CASSPGTSGYNEQFF.

The CDR3 nucleotides read TGTGCCAGCAGCGCGATCTCATTTCGAGGGGTTCGGAATGAAGCTTTCTTT. Amino acids: CASSAISFRGVRNEAFF. The gene calls are TRBV7-9 and TRBJ1-1; perhaps TRBD1 as D (5 bases). There are 17 residues in the CDR3. The germline gives CDR1 SEHNR, CDR2 FQNEAQ (reference sequence). The V end lost 5 bases, the J end lost 7 bases, and 26 bases lay between the germline ends.

As for this clone: Additional DNA sequences in this sample encode the identical CDR3. The V call is TRBV4-1, the J call TRBJ1-2; 12 bases match TRBD1. The J segment lost 8 bases and the V segment lost 3 bases, leaving 4 bases of the junction unmatched. Germline values: CDR1 MGHRA, CDR2 YSYEKL. This CDR3 contains 14 residues. CDR3 sequence reads: CASSQAGQGAGYTF. The CDR3 DNA follows: TGCGCCAGCAGCCAGGCGGGACAGGGGGCGGGCTACACCTTC.

The chain couples TRBV6-4 to TRBJ2-3; D might be TRBD2 (6 bases). V lost 3 bases and J lost 0, with 19 bases in between. The CDR3 contains 18 residues. Germline CDR1 and CDR2: MRHNA and SNTAGT. The CDR3 nucleotides are TGTGCCAGCAGTGATTCTGGGGTATTGAGCGGGAGCACAGATACGCAGTATTTT. This encodes CASSDSGVLSGSTDTQYF.

The rearrangement uses TRBV10-2 and TRBJ2-1; weak D call: TRBD2 (7 bases). Trimming pared 6 bases from V and 3 bases from J, leaving 18 bases between. The CDR3 extends over 16 amino acids. The germline V gene has CDR1 WSHSY and CDR2 SAAADI. Here the CDR3 DNA reads TGCGCCAGCAGCTCTACAAGCGGGACAAACTACAATGAGCAGTTCTTC. This codes for CASSSTSGTNYNEQFF.

The rearrangement joins TRBV4-1 to TRBJ2-3, with D possibly matching TRBD1 (5 bases). The CDR3 is 14 residues long. Germline V gene data show CDR1 as MGHRA and CDR2 as YSYEKL. Trimming cost V 6 bases and J 6 bases, with 16 bases left between them. CDR3 coding DNA: TGCGCCAGCAGACCCGGCTTGACAGCGGATACGCAGTATTTT. Translating it yields CASRPGLTADTQYF.

This clone was detected only a few times. The chain employs TRBV10-3 and TRBJ2-7, with TRBD2 identical over 9 bases. V lost 0 bases and J lost 6; bases outside the gene matches: 3. The germline CDR1 and CDR2 sequences are ENHRY and SYGVKD. The CDR3 length is 14 residues. The CDR3 loop reads CAISESGLAAEQYF. CDR3 coding DNA: TGTGCCATCAGTGAGTCGGGACTAGCAGCCGAGCAGTACTTC.

The rearrangement links TRBV19 to TRBJ2-1; TRBD2 might be the D (6 bases). V lost 1 base, J lost 13 bases, and 14 bases lay in between. The CDR3 is 13 amino acids. The V gene's germline CDR1 is LNHDA and CDR2 SQIVND (reference sequence). The CDR3 region is CASSIGGVEKQFF. CDR3 DNA: TGTGCCAGTAGTATAGGGGGGGTGGAAAAACAGTTCTTC. Combining the CDR3 with reference TRBV19 and TRBJ2-1 gives the whole variable domain DGGITQSPKYLFRKEGQNVTLSCEQNLNHDAMYWYRQDPGQGLRLIYYSQIVNDFQKGDIAEGYSVSREKKESFPLTVTSAQKNPTAFYLCASSIGGVEKQFFGPGTRLTVL.

This clone was detected only once. The CDR3 DNA is TGCGCCAGCAGCCACCTAGTTCGACAGGGCGGCAATCAGCCCCAGCATTTT. Translation: CASSHLVRQGGNQPQHF. The rearrangement joins TRBV4-1 to TRBJ1-5; 7 nucleotides align to TRBD1. Trimming took 3 bases from V and 2 from J; bases not matched to a gene: 10. CDR1 and CDR2 from the germline V gene are MGHRA and YSYEKL. The CDR3 runs to 17 residues.

CDR3: CASSLDAYQETQYF. In DNA, the CDR3 is TGTGCCAGCAGCTTAGACGCCTACCAAGAGACCCAGTACTTC. The gene calls are TRBV7-3 and TRBJ2-5; D gene ambiguous. The CDR3 runs 14 residues. Germline V lookup: CDR1 SGHTA, CDR2 FQGTGA. V gave up 2 bases and J gave up 0 bases, with 7 bases separating them.